The 9 T cell receptor beta chains given below trace back to one sample, sequenced in a study of blood T cell repertoires in COVID-19. Data came from immunoSEQ multiplex PCR; TCRdb stores just in-frame clones and leaves some out. The sample consists of roughly 200,000 clones, under 90% of them appearing once. Sample: peripheral blood. The source of these receptors is an older person with COVID-19, enrolled during active disease.

The chain is built from TRBV4-3 and TRBJ2-5, with D perhaps matching TRBD2 (5 bases). CDR3 length: 14 residues. V lost 3 bases and J lost 3, with 11 bases in between. From germline, CDR1 is LGHNA and CDR2 YSLEER. The CDR3 region has the DNA TGCGCCAGCAGCCATTGGGGAGCCAAAGAGACCCAGTACTTC. It yields the protein CASSHWGAKETQYF.

This clone came up once. The chain couples TRBV12-3 or TRBV12-4 to TRBJ2-5; no clear D gene. Trimming stripped 6 bases from V and 1 base from J, with 6 bases between. This CDR3 region has 12 residues. DNA of the CDR3: TGTGCCAGCAGCTTTCTCCAAGAGACCCAGTACTTC. It is translated as CASSFLQETQYF.

This chain links TRBV18 with TRBJ2-7, with 7 bases that match TRBD2. CDR3 length equals 13 residues. CDR1 is KGHSH and CDR2 is LQKENI in the germline V gene. Trimming removed 6 bases from V and 7 bases from J; junction bases left unmatched: 9. The DNA for the CDR3 is TGTGCCAGCTCGTCAACAGGAGCGGGGGAGCAGTACTTC. Translating it yields CASSSTGAGEQYF.

This chain connects TRBV12-5 to TRBJ2-3; 9 bases fit TRBD1. CDR1 LGHNT and CDR2 FRNRAP come from the germline V gene. The CDR3 is made up of 17 amino acids. The J segment lost 2 bases and the V segment lost 1 base, leaving 7 bases of the junction unmatched. This CDR3 is CASGLATGTGHTDTQYF. In nucleotides, the CDR3 is TGTGCTAGTGGTTTGGCTACCGGGACAGGGCACACAGATACGCAGTATTTT.

A few counts support this clone. The chain carries TRBV6-2 or TRBV6-3 and TRBJ1-4; TRBD1 matches at 8 bases. Germline V gives CDR1 MNHEY, CDR2 SVGEGT. V lost 5 bases to trimming and J lost 7 bases; unmatched junction nucleotides: 3. The CDR3 loop spans 13 amino acids. The CDR3 sequence: CASSPGGGEKLFF. As DNA, the CDR3 is TGTGCCAGCAGTCCAGGGGGCGGTGAAAAACTGTTTTTT.

The chain recombines TRBV27 with TRBJ2-5, with 7 bases aligning to TRBD1. This CDR3 is 14 amino acids long. CDR1 MNHEY and CDR2 SMNVEV come from the germline V gene (reference sequence). With V trimmed by 4 bases and J by 5 bases, 7 bases remained unmatched. The CDR3 sequence is CASSSLRGFETQYF. CDR3 DNA: TGTGCCAGCAGTTCTCTCAGGGGGTTTGAGACCCAGTACTTC.

Written as DNA, the CDR3 is TGCGCCAGCAGAGGAGGGGATCGTCAGCCCCAGCATTTT. The encoded protein is CASRGGDRQPQHF. The chain uses TRBV5-1 and TRBJ1-5; possibly TRBD1 for D (5 bases). Trimming took off 5 bases at V and 6 bases at J, with 12 bases between the two ends. Per the germline V gene, CDR1 is SGHRS and CDR2 is YFSETQ. This CDR3 is 13 amino acids long.

The V gene is TRBV28, the J gene TRBJ2-2, with a possible D match to TRBD2 (6 bases). V was trimmed by 3 bases and J by 6 bases, leaving 14 bases between them. This CDR3 spans 15 amino acids. Germline lookup yields CDR1 MDHEN and CDR2 SYDVKM. The CDR3: CASSLVRLVPGELFF. The CDR3 nucleotides read TGTGCCAGCAGTTTGGTGCGACTAGTTCCCGGGGAGCTGTTTTTT.

There are a few counts of this clone. This sequence joins TRBV28 and TRBJ1-2; 8 bases line up with TRBD1. Looked up from germline, CDR1 is MDHEN and CDR2 is SYDVKM. The CDR3 covers 16 residues. V gave up 1 base and J gave up 6 bases; unmatched junction bases: 10. CDR3 nucleotides: TGTGCCAGCAGTTTATTCGGATGGCAGGGGGCTGATGGCTACACCTTC. It is translated as CASSLFGWQGADGYTF.